The clone carrying this T cell receptor (beta chain) was observed at least ten times. The germline gives CDR1 LGHDT, CDR2 YNNKEL (reference sequence). The ends were cut back, 6 bases at V and 5 bases at J, with 13 bases in the middle. The CDR3 is 13 amino acids. From around 440 ng of RNA, a library with molecular barcoded alpha/delta and beta/gamma adaptors was made. TCRdb analysed the reads with MiXCR anew, one entry per CDR3 protein. The data contain tens of thousands of distinct CDR3 sequences, approximately 20% of them singletons. The data stem from a study of read filtering for tumor transcriptome and immune sequencing. At the level of the study: 8 or 9 patients were R-ISS I, some 15 were R-ISS II, 6 or 7 were R-ISS III. Transcriptome libraries were built from DNase-treated RNA.

Material: a population of CD138-negative cells sorted from bone marrow. This rearrangement joins TRBV3-1 to TRBJ1-1; weak D call: TRBD1 (5 bases). The source is a donor at least 40 years old with multiple myeloma. CDR3 DNA sequence: TGTGCCAGCAGTTCCGGGGGGAGTACTGAAGCTTTCTTT. Translation: CASSSGGSTEAFF.